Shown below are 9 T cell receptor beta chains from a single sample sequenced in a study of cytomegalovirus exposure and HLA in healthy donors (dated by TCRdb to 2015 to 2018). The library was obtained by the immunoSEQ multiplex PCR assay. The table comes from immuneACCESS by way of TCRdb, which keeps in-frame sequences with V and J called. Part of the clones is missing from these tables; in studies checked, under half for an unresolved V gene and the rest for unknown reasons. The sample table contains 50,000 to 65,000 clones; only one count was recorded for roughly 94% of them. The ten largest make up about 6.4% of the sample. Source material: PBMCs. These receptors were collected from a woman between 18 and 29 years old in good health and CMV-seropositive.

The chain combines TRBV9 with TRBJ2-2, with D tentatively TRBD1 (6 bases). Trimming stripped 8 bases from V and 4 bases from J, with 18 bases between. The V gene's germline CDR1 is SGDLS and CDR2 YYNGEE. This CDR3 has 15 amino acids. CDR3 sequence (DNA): TGTGCCAGTACTACAGGGAATCTCGCCACCGGGGAGCTGTTTTTT. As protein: CASTTGNLATGELFF.

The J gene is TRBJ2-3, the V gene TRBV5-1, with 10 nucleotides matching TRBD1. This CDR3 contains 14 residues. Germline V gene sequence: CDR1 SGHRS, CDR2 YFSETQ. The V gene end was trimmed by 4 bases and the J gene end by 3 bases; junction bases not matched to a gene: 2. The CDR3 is CASSRDRGTDTQYF. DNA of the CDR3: TGCGCCAGCAGCAGGGACAGGGGTACAGATACGCAGTATTTT.

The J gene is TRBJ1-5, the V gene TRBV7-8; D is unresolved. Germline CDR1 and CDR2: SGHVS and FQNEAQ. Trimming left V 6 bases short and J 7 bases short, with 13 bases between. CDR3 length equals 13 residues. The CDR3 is CASSNSGGQPQHF. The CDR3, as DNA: TGTGCCAGCAGTAACAGCGGCGGACAGCCCCAGCATTTT.

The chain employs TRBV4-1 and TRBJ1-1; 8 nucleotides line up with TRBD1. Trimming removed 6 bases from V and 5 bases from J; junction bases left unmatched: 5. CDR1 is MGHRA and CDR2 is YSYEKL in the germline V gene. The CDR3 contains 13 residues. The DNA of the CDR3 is TGCGCCAGCAGACTGGACAGGGAAACTGAAGCTTTCTTT. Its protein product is CASRLDRETEAFF.

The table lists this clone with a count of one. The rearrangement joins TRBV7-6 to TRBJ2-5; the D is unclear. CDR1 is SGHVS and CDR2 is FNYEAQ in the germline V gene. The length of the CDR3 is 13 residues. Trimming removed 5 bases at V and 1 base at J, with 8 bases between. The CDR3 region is CASSPRIQETQYF. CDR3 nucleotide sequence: TGTGCCAGCAGCCCGAGGATCCAAGAGACCCAGTACTTC.

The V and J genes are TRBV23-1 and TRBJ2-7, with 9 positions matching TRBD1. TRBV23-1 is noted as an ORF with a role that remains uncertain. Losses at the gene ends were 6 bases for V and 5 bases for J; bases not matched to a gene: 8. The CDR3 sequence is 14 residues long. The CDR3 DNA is TGCGCCAGCAGCTCACAGGGGGCGTCCCACGAGCAGTACTTC. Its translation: CASSSQGASHEQYF.

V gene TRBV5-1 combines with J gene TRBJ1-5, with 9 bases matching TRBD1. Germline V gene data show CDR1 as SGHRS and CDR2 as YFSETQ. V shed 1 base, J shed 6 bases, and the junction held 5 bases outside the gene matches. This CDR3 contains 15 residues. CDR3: CASSLTGGTGQPQHF. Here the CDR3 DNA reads TGCGCCAGCAGCTTGACAGGGGGCACCGGTCAGCCCCAGCATTTT.

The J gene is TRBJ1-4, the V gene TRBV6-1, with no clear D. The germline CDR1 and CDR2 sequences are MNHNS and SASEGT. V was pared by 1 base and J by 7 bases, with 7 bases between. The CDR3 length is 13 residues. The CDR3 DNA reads TGTGCCAGCAGTGAAGTTATTTCTGAAAAACTGTTTTTT. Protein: CASSEVISEKLFF.

CDR3 DNA sequence: TGTGCCAGCAGTGTTACAGGACTATATGGCTACACCTTC. Translating gives CASSVTGLYGYTF. The rearrangement uses TRBV2 and TRBJ1-2; tentatively, D is TRBD1 (5 bases). Germline V gene data show CDR1 as SNHLY and CDR2 as FYNNEI. This CDR3 spans 13 amino acids. Trimming removed 4 bases from V and 5 bases from J, with 11 bases in between. The variable domain in full, completed from reference TRBV2 and TRBJ1-2, reads EPEVTQTPSHQVTQMGQEVILRCVPISNHLYFYWYRQILGQKVEFLVSFYNNEISEKSEIFDDQFSVERPDGSNFTLKIRSTKLEDSAMYFCASSVTGLYGYTFGSGTRLTVV.